This T cell receptor beta chain was recovered during a study of CD8+ T cells in alopecia areata. About this clone: The target antigen is unknown.

Treatment specified: oral pan-JAK inhibitor, 5-10 mg twice daily. TCR sequencing used cDNA made by reverse transcription of extracted RNA. Some clones are missing from TCRdb's copy, which holds only in-frame ones; the method was immunoSEQ multiplex PCR. The repertoire holds about 290,000 clones, more than 45% seen once, with 1.8% in the top ten. The CDR3 is 13 residues long. Germline values: CDR1 LGHNA, CDR2 YSLEER. Deletions cut 2 bases from V and 5 bases from J, with 7 bases between. Study-wide results and limits: On tofacitinib, scalp and blood still held many of the expanded lesional clones.

The specimen was CD4+ T cells sorted from blood, collected at week 24, from a patient treated with tofacitinib. The chain carries TRBV4-3 and TRBJ1-5; D remains ambiguous. The receptor was derived from a human donor with alopecia areata. Here the CDR3 DNA reads TGCGCCAGCAGCCAATTTCGGCATCAGCCCCAGCATTTT. Its translation: CASSQFRHQPQHF.